One T cell receptor beta chain is described in this entry. This record belongs to a study of blood T cell repertoires in COVID-19. Per the study methods: Reference gene primer amplification yielded estimated nucleated cell counts. Assay: immunoSEQ multiplex PCR; the TCRdb copy retains only in-frame clones and omits some. From that table come the V and J calls and clone size; the DNA was used to work out D and trimming. The table lists approximately 200,000 clones, 94% of them singletons. The germline V gene has CDR1 SGDLS and CDR2 YYNGEE. The CDR3 has 16 residues. V trimming: 0 bases; J trimming: 1 base; junction bases outside the gene matches: 3.

The specimen sequenced was peripheral blood. The chain recombines TRBV9 with TRBJ2-2, with TRBD2 matching 7 bases. This receptor was taken from a man aged 30-40 years with COVID-19, enrolled during active disease. Here the CDR3 reads CASSVVVAGNTGELFF. In DNA form, the CDR3 reads TGTGCCAGCAGCGTAGTTGTAGCGGGGAACACCGGGGAGCTGTTTTTT.